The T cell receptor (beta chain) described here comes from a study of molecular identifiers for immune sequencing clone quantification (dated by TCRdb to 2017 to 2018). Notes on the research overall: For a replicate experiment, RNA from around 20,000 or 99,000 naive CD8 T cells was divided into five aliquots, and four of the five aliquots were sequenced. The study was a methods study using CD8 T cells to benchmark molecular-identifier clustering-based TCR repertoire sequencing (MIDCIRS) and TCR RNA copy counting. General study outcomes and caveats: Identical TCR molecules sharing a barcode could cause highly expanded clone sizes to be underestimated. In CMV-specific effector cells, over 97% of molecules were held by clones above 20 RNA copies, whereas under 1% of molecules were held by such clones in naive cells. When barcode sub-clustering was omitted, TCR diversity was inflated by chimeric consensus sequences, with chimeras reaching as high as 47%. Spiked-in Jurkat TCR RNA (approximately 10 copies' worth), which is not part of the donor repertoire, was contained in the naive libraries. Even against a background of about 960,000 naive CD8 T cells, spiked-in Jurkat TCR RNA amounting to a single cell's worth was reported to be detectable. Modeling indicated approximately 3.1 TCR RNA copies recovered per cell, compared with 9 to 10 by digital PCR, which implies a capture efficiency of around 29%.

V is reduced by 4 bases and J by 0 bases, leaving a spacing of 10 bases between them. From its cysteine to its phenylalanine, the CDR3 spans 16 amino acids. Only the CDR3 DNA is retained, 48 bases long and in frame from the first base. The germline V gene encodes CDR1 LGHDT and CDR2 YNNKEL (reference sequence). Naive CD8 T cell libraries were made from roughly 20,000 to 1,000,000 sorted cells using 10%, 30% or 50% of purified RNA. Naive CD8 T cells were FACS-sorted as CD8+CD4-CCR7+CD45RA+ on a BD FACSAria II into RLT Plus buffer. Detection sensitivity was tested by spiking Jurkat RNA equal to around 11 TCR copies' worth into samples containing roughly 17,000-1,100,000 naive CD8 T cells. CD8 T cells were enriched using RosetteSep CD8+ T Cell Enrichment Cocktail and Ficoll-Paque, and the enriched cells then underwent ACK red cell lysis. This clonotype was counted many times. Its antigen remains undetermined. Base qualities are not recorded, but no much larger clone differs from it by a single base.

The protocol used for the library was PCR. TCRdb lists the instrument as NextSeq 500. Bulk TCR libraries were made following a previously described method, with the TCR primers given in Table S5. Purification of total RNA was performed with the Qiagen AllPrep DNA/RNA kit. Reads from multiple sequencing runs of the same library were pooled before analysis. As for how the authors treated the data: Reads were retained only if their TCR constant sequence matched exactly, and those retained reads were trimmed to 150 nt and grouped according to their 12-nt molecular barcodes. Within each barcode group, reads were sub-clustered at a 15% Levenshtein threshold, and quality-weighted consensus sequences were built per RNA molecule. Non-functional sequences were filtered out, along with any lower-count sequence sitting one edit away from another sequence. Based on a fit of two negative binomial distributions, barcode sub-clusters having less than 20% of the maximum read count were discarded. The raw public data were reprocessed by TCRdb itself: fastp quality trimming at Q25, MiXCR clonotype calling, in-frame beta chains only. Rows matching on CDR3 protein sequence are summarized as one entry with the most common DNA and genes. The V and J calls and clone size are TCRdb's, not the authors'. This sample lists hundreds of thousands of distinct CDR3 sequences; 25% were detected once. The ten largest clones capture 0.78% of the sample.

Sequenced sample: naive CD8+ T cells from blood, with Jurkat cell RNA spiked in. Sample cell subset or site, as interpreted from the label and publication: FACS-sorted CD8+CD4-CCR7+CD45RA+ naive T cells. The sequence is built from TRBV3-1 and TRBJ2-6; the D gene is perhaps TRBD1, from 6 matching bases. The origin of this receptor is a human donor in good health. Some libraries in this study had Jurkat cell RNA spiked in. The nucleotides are TGTGCCAGCAGCCCCTCGACAGGCTCTGGGGCCAACGTCCTGACTTTC. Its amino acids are CASSPSTGSGANVLTF. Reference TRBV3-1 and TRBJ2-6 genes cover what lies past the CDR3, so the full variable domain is DTAVSQTPKYLVTQMGNDKSIKCEQNLGHDTMYWYKQDSKKFLKIMFSYNNKELIINETVPNRFSPKSPDKAHLNLHINSLELGDSAVYFCASSPSTGSGANVLTFGAGSRLTVL.